This TCR beta chain was recovered during a study of shared clonotypes between healthy human individuals. Study-wide background: Three plates each covered CD4 naive and memory; CD8 naive two, CD8 memory one.

Germline V lookup: CDR1 SGHVS, CDR2 FNYEAQ. This CDR3 is built from 17 residues. The V segment lost 0 bases and the J segment 2 bases; nucleotides outside the gene matches: 5. Produced via immunoSEQ multiplex PCR; TCRdb's table is partial and in-frame only. The table includes about 2.1 million clones, around 93% detected once. It was CD45RO-negative cells, positively selected for CCR7, that made up naive CD8 cells, with terminally differentiated effector memory CD45RA+ cells excluded. This clone was recorded once. This TCR derives from a man in his late teens or twenties in good health. Some clones in this sample may be carry-over from other donors' samples. The V gene is TRBV7-6, the J gene TRBJ2-5; TRBD2 matches at 11 bases. Sequenced: naive CD8+ T cells from PBMCs. CDR3 in DNA: TGTGCCAGCAGCTTAGCGACTAGCGGGATGCGGCAAGAGACCCAGTACTTC. This sequence encodes CASSLATSGMRQETQYF.